Each of the 6 T cell receptor beta chains below was sequenced from the same sample in a study of CD8 T cells in Susac syndrome. Random hexamers were used to reverse transcribe roughly 0.45 to 1 ug of RNA. MiXCR, run by TCRdb on the immunoSEQ multiplex PCR reads, gives a single entry per CDR3 protein. The sample lists more than 150,000 distinct CDR3 sequences; about 96% were seen once. Sequencing was carried out using CD4+ T cells from PBMCs. The origin of the receptors is a human donor with Susac syndrome.

This chain joins TRBV29-1 and TRBJ2-5; D is uncertain. Trimming pared 4 bases from V and 3 bases from J, leaving 18 bases between. This CDR3 has 15 amino acids. The germline V gene has CDR1 SQVTM and CDR2 ANQGSEA. This CDR3 is CSVVLVGRQKETQYF. The CDR3 nucleotides are TGCAGCGTTGTTCTTGTAGGTCGGCAGAAAGAGACCCAGTACTTC.

This chain connects TRBV5-1 to TRBJ2-5, with TRBD2 identical over 10 bases. The CDR3 covers 15 residues. Germline CDR1 and CDR2: SGHRS and YFSETQ. V was pared by 3 bases and J by 1 base, with 3 bases of the junction left unmatched. The CDR3 nucleotides are TGCGCCAGCAGCTACCAGCGGGGGGGCCAAGAGACCCAGTACTTC. It translates to CASSYQRGGQETQYF. The entire variable domain, with the rest obtained from reference TRBV5-1 and TRBJ2-5, is as follows: KAGVTQTPRYLIKTRGQQVTLSCSPISGHRSVSWYQQTPGQGLQFLFEYFSETQRNKGNFPGRFSGRQFSNSRSEMNVSTLELGDSALYLCASSYQRGGQETQYFGPGTRLLVL.

The chain links TRBV5-1 to TRBJ1-1; no definite D call. V was clipped by 1 base and J by 8 bases, with 9 bases between them. From germline, CDR1 is SGHRS and CDR2 YFSETQ. This CDR3 has 12 amino acids. In DNA form, the CDR3 reads TGCGCCAGCAGCTTGAGTGGAATCGAAGCTTTCTTT. Its translation is CASSLSGIEAFF.

V gene TRBV4-3 combines with J gene TRBJ1-1; a possible D gene is TRBD1 (5 bases). Trimming removed 1 base from V and 1 base from J, with 10 bases in between. Per the germline V gene, CDR1 is LGHNA and CDR2 is YSLEER. The CDR3 totals 15 residues. In DNA form, the CDR3 reads TGCGCCAGCAGCCAAGTATTGGGGCGGAACACTGAAGCTTTCTTT. Translation gives CASSQVLGRNTEAFF.

The rearrangement joins TRBV29-1 to TRBJ1-1; 7 positions match TRBD1. Germline trimming cut 4 bases from V and 5 bases from J; bases unmatched to any gene: 4. Germline-derived CDR1 and CDR2 are SQVTM and ANQGSEA. The CDR3 loop spans 12 amino acids. The CDR3 reads CSVVTGETEAFF. CDR3 in DNA: TGCAGCGTTGTTACAGGGGAAACTGAAGCTTTCTTT.

Here the CDR3 DNA reads TGTGCCAGCGGGGATTCAGGGAAGAACACCGGGGAGCTGTTTTTT. Translating it yields CASGDSGKNTGELFF. The chain recombines TRBV12-3 or TRBV12-4 with TRBJ2-2, with TRBD1 as a possible D gene (5 bases). Trimming cost V 8 bases and J 1 base, with 14 bases left between them. This CDR3 contains 15 residues.